This record concerns one T cell receptor beta chain sequence. Its specificity is unknown. The data originate from a study of blood T cells in healthy people across ages. Whole-study results and caveats: TCR beta diversity was tightly associated with the proportion of naive T cells. The fall in TCR beta diversity per million T cells was roughly linear with age.

The CDR3 runs to 15 residues. V was cut by 2 bases and J by 5 bases, with 15 bases left in between. Each sample provided at least 5.5 micrograms of extracted total RNA. Combining a sample-barcoded 5' primer with a J-beta primer mix, a second PCR ran for about 7 to 11 cycles. MiXCR, run by TCRdb on the 5' RACE reads, gives a single entry per CDR3 protein. The table includes approximately 800,000 distinct CDR3 sequences, less than 60% detected once. Input material: blood. This TCR was recovered from a man aged 80 or over in good health. The rearrangement links TRBV12-3 or TRBV12-4 to TRBJ2-5; D gene uncertain. The CDR3 protein is CASSLYMGIAETQYF. CDR3 DNA: TGTGCCAGCAGTTTATATATGGGGATTGCGGAGACCCAGTACTTC.